This T cell receptor beta chain was sequenced for a study of glioma-infiltrating T cells. TCR alpha and beta CDR3 regions were amplified from RNA using iRepertoire nested multiplex PCR. TCRdb re-called the multiplex PCR reads through MiXCR, storing one row per CDR3 protein. This table holds approximately 120,000 distinct CDR3 sequences, about 23% found once. Trimming pared 2 bases from V and 3 bases from J, leaving 14 bases between. Germline V gene sequence: CDR1 MNHEY, CDR2 SMNVEV (reference sequence). CDR3 length equals 15 residues. Note on this clonotype: Possible read error: a much larger clone is one base away.

This sequence was found in a human donor with low-grade glioma or glioblastoma, undergoing nonglioma brain surgery, or in good health (not recorded which). The gene calls are TRBV27 and TRBJ2-7; D call uncertain. The sample consisted of glioma tissue, nonneoplastic brain tissue, or PBMCs (not recorded which). This chain's CDR3 is CASSLKGRTDYEQYF. The CDR3, as DNA: TGTGCCAGCAGTTTAAAAGGTAGGACCGACTACGAGCAGTACTTC.